Below, 3 T cell receptor beta chains from the same sample are listed, as sequenced in a study of CXCR3-negative and CXCR3-positive naive CD8 T cells. Through 5' RACE with UMI labels, the TRB cDNA libraries were prepared. From the 5' RACE reads, TCRdb lists one entry per CDR3 protein and no DNA. The table lists roughly 40,000 distinct CDR3 sequences, with 1.5% to 2% in the top ten. Input material: naive CXCR3- CD8+ T cells from blood. Subset of the sample: CD45RO-CCR7+CD27+CD95- naive CD8+ T cells lacking CXCR3 (TNR3-). Source of these receptors: a human donor in good health. Some clones in this sample may be carry-over from other donors' samples.

The chain employs TRBV28 and TRBJ2-7. From germline, CDR1 is MDHEN and CDR2 SYDVKM. The CDR3 spans 13 residues. This CDR3 is CASSSQHSYEQYF.

The chain couples TRBV6-5 to TRBJ2-3; TCRdb reports TRBD1, a call that lacks DNA to check it against. The CDR3 runs 17 residues. Germline CDR1 MNHEY, CDR2 SVGAGI. CDR3 loop: CASSYLTAGAYTDTQYF.

The chain recombines TRBV27 with TRBJ1-5; the D call of TRBD1 rests on TCRdb alone, since no DNA is present to check it. The CDR3 length is 19 residues. Germline assignment: CDR1 MNHEY and CDR2 SMNVEV (reference sequence). CDR3: CASSIGTARGIYSNQPQHF.